Below are 21 T cell receptor beta chains sequenced from a single sample in a study of identical twins. One entry per CDR3 protein results from TCRdb running MiXCR on the 5' RACE reads. The sample holds approximately 140,000 distinct CDR3 sequences, 3.5% seen once. Specimen: memory T cells sorted from blood. The receptors come from a man younger than 35 in good health.

This clonotype was picked up many times. J is TRBJ1-4 and V is TRBV10-3, with 8 bases lining up with TRBD1. V shed 10 bases and J 8 bases; nucleotides not matched to a gene: 3. The CDR3 runs to 11 residues. Per germline, CDR1 ENHRY and CDR2 SYGVKD. The CDR3: CATRTGEKLFF. The CDR3 DNA follows: TGTGCCACCCGGACAGGGGAAAAACTGTTTTTT.

This clonotype was detected many times. The chain joins TRBV12-3 or TRBV12-4 to TRBJ1-1, with TRBD1 identical over 12 bases. Trimming removed 7 bases from V and 3 bases from J; junction bases left unmatched: 12. CDR3 length equals 17 residues. The CDR3 region has the DNA TGTGCCAGCATCTGGGCCGGGACAGGGGGCGCATACACTGAAGCTTTCTTT. It yields the protein CASIWAGTGGAYTEAFF.

This clonotype was detected a few times. The chain combines TRBV19 with TRBJ2-3; 8 bases match TRBD1. From germline, CDR1 is LNHDA and CDR2 SQIVND (reference sequence). J lost 0 bases, V lost 8 bases, and 4 bases had no gene match. CDR3 length: 14 amino acids. The CDR3 nucleotides are TGTGCCAGTGCCCGGGACAGGAGCACAGATACGCAGTATTTT. Amino acids: CASARDRSTDTQYF.

This clonotype was counted many times. CDR3: CASSQTTGSFEKLFF. The CDR3 DNA sequence: TGTGCCAGCAGCCAAACCACAGGGTCGTTCGAAAAACTGTTTTTT. The V and J genes are TRBV3-1 and TRBJ1-4, with D maybe TRBD1 (6 bases). This CDR3 has 15 residues. Trimming cost V 2 bases and J 8 bases, with 15 bases left between them. Germline V gene lookup returns CDR1 LGHDT and CDR2 YNNKEL (reference sequence).

This clonotype was observed many times. The chain links TRBV27 to TRBJ2-7; weak D call: TRBD1 (6 bases). CDR3 size: 14 residues. Trimming stripped 5 bases from V and 0 bases from J, with 11 bases between. CDR1 and CDR2 (germline): MNHEY, SMNVEV (reference sequence). The CDR3 DNA follows: TGTGCCAGCAGTCTCGACAGGTTCTCCTACGAGCAGTACTTC. Protein sequence: CASSLDRFSYEQYF.

This clonotype was counted ten times or more. V usage is TRBV24-1 and J usage is TRBJ2-1, with 14 positions matching TRBD2. The CDR3 runs to 16 residues. J lost 9 bases, V lost 2 bases, and 5 bases had no gene match. The germline CDR1 and CDR2 sequences are KGHDR and SFDVKD. This CDR3 reads CATSDYGTSGSLEQFF. The CDR3 DNA reads TGTGCCACCAGTGATTACGGGACTAGCGGGAGTCTTGAGCAGTTCTTC.

This clonotype was observed a few times. The chain couples TRBV21-1 to TRBJ2-7; TRBD2 is the table's D call, not checked against the DNA. TRBV21-1 is labeled a pseudogene. The CDR3 loop spans 13 amino acids. CDR3 nucleotide sequence: TGTGCCAGGAATAGCAGGGAAGGCTACGAGCAGTACGTC. Amino acids: CARNSREGYEQYV.

In this sample, this clonotype turned up many times. The chain joins TRBV7-9 to TRBJ2-7, with TRBD1 identical over 8 bases. J gave up 3 bases and V 5 bases, and 9 bases lay outside the gene matches. The germline CDR1 and CDR2 sequences are SEHNR and FQNEAQ (reference sequence). This CDR3 contains 15 residues. The CDR3 here is CASSLNSGQDYEQYV. In nucleotides, the CDR3 is TGTGCCAGCAGCCTGAATTCGGGACAGGACTACGAGCAGTACGTC.

This clonotype was counted ten times or more. The rearrangement uses TRBV20-1 and TRBJ2-1; 13 nucleotides agree with TRBD2. J gave up 8 bases and V 4 bases, and 5 bases lay outside the gene matches. The CDR3 consists of 14 residues. CDR1 and CDR2 from the germline V gene are DFQATT and SNEGSKA (reference sequence). The CDR3 reads CSANLGTSGDEQFF. CDR3 nucleotide sequence: TGCAGTGCTAATCTAGGGACTAGCGGGGATGAGCAGTTCTTC.

This clonotype was detected many times. This rearrangement joins TRBV5-1 to TRBJ2-5; the D gene is possibly TRBD1 (5 bases). CDR1 is SGHRS, CDR2 YFSETQ, per germline. The CDR3 consists of 14 residues. The V end lost 3 bases, the J end lost 4 bases, and 13 bases lay between the germline ends. The CDR3 reads CASSSGLQGETQYF. CDR3 bases: TGCGCCAGCAGCTCCGGATTGCAGGGAGAGACCCAGTACTTC. The variable domain in full, with the rest retrieved from reference TRBV5-1 and TRBJ2-5, is KAGVTQTPRYLIKTRGQQVTLSCSPISGHRSVSWYQQTPGQGLQFLFEYFSETQRNKGNFPGRFSGRQFSNSRSEMNVSTLELGDSALYLCASSSGLQGETQYFGPGTRLLVL.

In this sample, this clonotype turned up many times. The J gene is TRBJ2-1, the V gene TRBV7-6; maybe TRBD2 (5 bases). V lost 5 bases to trimming and J lost 8 bases, with 16 bases between them. The CDR3 runs 14 residues. Germline lookup yields CDR1 SGHVS and CDR2 FNYEAQ. The CDR3 DNA reads as TGTGCCAGCAGCGTCTCATATGAGGGAGATGAGCAGTTCTTC. It yields the protein CASSVSYEGDEQFF. Based on the CDR3 plus reference TRBV7-6 and TRBJ2-1, the full variable domain is GAGVSQSPRYKVTKRGQDVALRCDPISGHVSLYWYRQALGQGPEFLTYFNYEAQQDKSGLPNDRFSAERPEGSISTLTIQRTEQRDSAMYRCASSVSYEGDEQFFGPGTRLTVL.

This clonotype was recorded many times. J is TRBJ2-4 and V is TRBV28; the match to TRBD2 covers 11 bases. From germline, CDR1 is MDHEN and CDR2 SYDVKM. This CDR3 has 14 residues. Unmatched junction bases numbered 1, after V lost 3 bases and J lost 6 bases. CDR3 sequence: CASSFLAGGNIQYF. CDR3 DNA: TGTGCCAGCAGTTTTCTAGCGGGAGGAAACATTCAGTACTTC.

This clonotype was counted ten times or more. V is TRBV20-1 and J is TRBJ2-3, with TRBD1 matching 8 bases. V shed 1 base and J 2 bases; nucleotides not matched to a gene: 5. The CDR3 is 15 amino acids. Germline V gene sequence: CDR1 DFQATT, CDR2 SNEGSKA (reference sequence). The CDR3 here is CSARGQDRATDTQYF. For the CDR3, the DNA is TGCAGTGCTAGAGGACAGGACAGGGCCACAGATACGCAGTATTTT.

The chain links TRBV21-1 to TRBJ2-7; the D segment call TRBD1 is taken from the table without a DNA check. TRBV21-1 represents a pseudogene. The CDR3 runs 17 residues. The chain's CDR3 is CASSKGDTKKGAYEQYF. CDR3 coding DNA: TGTGCCAGCAGCAAAGGGGACACCAAAAAGGGGGCCTACGAGCAGTACTTC.

This clonotype occurred many times. The CDR3 DNA reads as TGCGCCAGCAGCCATAATGAAAAACTGTTTTTT. This translates into CASSHNEKLFF. This chain joins TRBV5-1 and TRBJ1-4; D uncertain. V lost 4 bases to trimming and J lost 4 bases, with 2 bases between them. This CDR3 contains 11 residues. Germline assignment: CDR1 SGHRS and CDR2 YFSETQ. Combining the CDR3 with reference TRBV5-1 and TRBJ1-4 gives the whole variable domain KAGVTQTPRYLIKTRGQQVTLSCSPISGHRSVSWYQQTPGQGLQFLFEYFSETQRNKGNFPGRFSGRQFSNSRSEMNVSTLELGDSALYLCASSHNEKLFFGSGTQLSVL.

This clonotype has at least ten counts. The chain uses TRBV18 and TRBJ2-1, with D maybe TRBD2 (5 bases). The V and J ends lost 3 bases and 10 bases respectively, with 16 bases between them. Germline V gene lookup returns CDR1 KGHSH and CDR2 LQKENI. CDR3 size: 14 residues. The DNA of the CDR3 is TGTGCCAGCTCACCGCTCTTAAGCGGTGGAGAGCAGTTCTTC. Translating gives CASSPLLSGGEQFF.

This clonotype was counted at least ten times. V usage is TRBV20-1 and J usage is TRBJ2-1, with TRBD2 as a possible D gene (5 bases). The CDR3 extends over 11 amino acids. The V gene's germline CDR1 is DFQATT and CDR2 SNEGSKA (reference sequence). Written as DNA, the CDR3 is TGCAGCGCACACACTCAGCGGGAGCAGTTCTTC. Translated: CSAHTQREQFF.

CDR3 DNA: TGTGCCAGCGGGAGGGTCCGCGAGCAGTACGTC. Translated: CASGRVREQYV. This chain connects TRBV28 to TRBJ2-7; 7 bases agree with TRBD2. V lost 8 bases and J lost 6; bases outside the gene matches: 4. Germline-derived CDR1 and CDR2 are MDHEN and SYDVKM. The CDR3 loop spans 11 amino acids.

The sample holds many counts of this clonotype. J is TRBJ2-2 and V is TRBV9; 8 positions agree with TRBD2. The V gene's germline CDR1 is SGDLS and CDR2 YYNGEE. Trimming removed 0 bases from V and 5 bases from J; junction bases left unmatched: 6. The length of the CDR3 is 16 residues. The CDR3 DNA reads as TGTGCCAGCAGCGTAGATGCGGGAGGACGAACCGGGGAGCTGTTTTTT. Translation gives CASSVDAGGRTGELFF.

Ten or more counts support this clonotype. The chain employs TRBV5-4 and TRBJ2-5, with 8 bases aligning to TRBD2. The CDR3 has 14 amino acids. CDR1 and CDR2 (germline): SGHNT, YYREEE (reference sequence). The V gene end was trimmed by 2 bases and the J gene end by 3 bases; junction bases not matched to a gene: 3. The CDR3 is CASSLYSGKETQYF. The CDR3 DNA reads as TGTGCCAGCAGCTTATATAGCGGGAAAGAGACCCAGTACTTC.

This clonotype was picked up many times. The chain has TRBV14 and TRBJ2-1; D unresolved. In germline, CDR1 is SGHDN, CDR2 FVKESK. CDR3 size: 11 residues. The V gene lost 2 bases and the J gene lost 10 bases, with 6 bases spanning the gap. CDR3 DNA: TGTGCCAGCAGCCAATCCTTAGAGCAGTTCTTC. It is translated as CASSQSLEQFF.